The 30 T cell receptor beta chains given below trace back to one sample, sequenced in a study of early T cells in non-severe SARS-CoV-2 infection. TCRdb called the 5' RACE reads again in MiXCR, with one record for every CDR3 protein. The profile shows approximately 56,000 distinct CDR3 sequences, 9% to 9.5% of them singletons. Sequenced material: whole blood. The receptor source for this set is an adult who was a healthcare worker with PCR-confirmed SARS-CoV-2 infection or an uninfected control (not recorded which).

This clonotype was seen many times. This chain uses TRBV19 with TRBJ1-1; perhaps TRBD1 as D (6 bases). The CDR3 extends over 15 amino acids. Trimming took off 3 bases at V and 2 bases at J, with 13 bases between the two ends. Germline CDR1 reads LNHDA; CDR2 reads SQIVND (reference sequence). The CDR3: CASSIRGLGNTEAFF. As DNA, the CDR3 is TGTGCCAGTAGTATCAGGGGCCTCGGAAACACTGAAGCTTTCTTT.

The genes are TRBV6-6 and TRBJ2-1, with 9 bases that match TRBD2. The junction had 0 bases not matched to a gene; V was cut back by 2 bases and J by 4 bases. This CDR3 region has 14 residues. Germline CDR1 MNHNY, CDR2 SVGAGI (reference sequence). The CDR3 spells CASSYAGGYNEQFF. CDR3 bases: TGTGCCAGCAGTTACGCGGGAGGGTACAATGAGCAGTTCTTC.

The table lists this clonotype with many counts. The chain employs TRBV5-4 and TRBJ2-3; maybe TRBD2 (5 bases). Trimming removed 4 bases at V and 6 bases at J, with 18 bases between. The germline CDR1 and CDR2 sequences are SGHNT and YYREEE (reference sequence). This CDR3 is 15 amino acids long. CDR3 coding DNA: TGTGCCAGCAGCCCCGGAGGCGGGCGTTGGGATACGCAGTATTTT. Translation: CASSPGGGRWDTQYF.

The genes are TRBV5-6 and TRBJ2-7; possible D gene TRBD1, 6 bases. Germline CDR1 reads SGHDT; CDR2 reads YYEEEE. This CDR3 comprises 16 residues. Trimming cost V 4 bases and J 0 bases, with 17 bases left between them. The CDR3 loop reads CASSVELGQISYEQYF. The CDR3 coding sequence is TGTGCCAGCAGCGTTGAGCTAGGACAGATCTCCTACGAGCAGTACTTC. Looking up the rest from reference TRBV5-6 and TRBJ2-7 gives the full variable domain: DAGVTQSPTHLIKTRGQQVTLRCSPKSGHDTVSWYQQALGQGPQFIFQYYEEEERQRGNFPDRFSGHQFPNYSSELNVNALLLGDSALYLCASSVELGQISYEQYFGPGTRLTVT.

This clonotype came up a few times. The chain joins TRBV5-1 to TRBJ2-2; no firm D call. V lost 4 bases and J 3 bases, leaving 16 bases between the germline ends. The CDR3 length is 16 residues. Per germline, CDR1 SGHRS and CDR2 YFSETQ. CDR3 coding DNA: TGCGCCAGCAGCGTCCTCCAGCCGGGCTACACCGGGGAGCTGTTTTTT. This codes for CASSVLQPGYTGELFF.

The sample holds many counts of this clonotype. V gene TRBV12-3 or TRBV12-4 combines with J gene TRBJ1-1; D is unclear. This CDR3 contains 12 residues. The V end was cut by 8 bases, the J end by 2 bases, with 9 bases between. CDR3 DNA: TGTGCCAGCGGACGGGTTAACACTGAAGCTTTCTTT. It yields the protein CASGRVNTEAFF.

This clonotype was detected ten times or more. This chain connects TRBV9 to TRBJ1-2; D ambiguous. This CDR3 comprises 15 residues. CDR1 is SGDLS and CDR2 is YYNGEE in the germline V gene. Trimming removed 0 bases from V and 4 bases from J, with 13 bases in between. CDR3 amino acids: CASSVGQMVGYGYTF. CDR3 sequence (DNA): TGTGCCAGCAGCGTAGGGCAGATGGTCGGCTATGGCTACACCTTC.

This clonotype has a count of ten or more. The chain uses TRBV19 and TRBJ2-2; no clear D. This CDR3 has 15 amino acids. V shed 1 base and J shed 1 base, with 7 bases lying between them. Germline lookup yields CDR1 LNHDA and CDR2 SQIVND (reference sequence). This CDR3 is CASSIGSGNTGELFF. CDR3 nucleotides: TGTGCCAGTAGTATAGGGTCAGGGAACACCGGGGAGCTGTTTTTT.

The chain carries TRBV5-6 and TRBJ2-3; D is unclear. This CDR3 has 14 residues. V gave up 2 bases and J gave up 2 bases, with 9 bases separating them. CDR1 is SGHDT, CDR2 YYEEEE, per germline. This CDR3 is CASSFPVYTDTQYF. The CDR3 DNA sequence: TGTGCCAGCAGCTTCCCCGTATACACAGATACGCAGTATTTT.

This clonotype was seen many times. This chain uses TRBV20-1 with TRBJ2-5, with D perhaps TRBD1 (6 bases). The CDR3 runs 12 residues. Germline assignment: CDR1 DFQATT and CDR2 SNEGSKA (reference sequence). The V gene lost 3 bases and the J gene lost 6 bases, with 11 bases spanning the gap. As DNA, the CDR3 is TGCAGTGCTAGTTTCAGGGGACAGACCCAGTACTTC. Translating gives CSASFRGQTQYF.

The chain joins TRBV29-1 to TRBJ2-1; D perhaps matches TRBD1 (6 bases). The CDR3 spans 13 residues. CDR1 is SQVTM and CDR2 is ANQGSEA in the germline V gene. V was clipped by 5 bases and J by 5 bases, with 13 bases between them. CDR3 residues: CSVRDTLNNEQFF. The CDR3 DNA reads as TGCAGCGTTCGGGACACCCTGAACAATGAGCAGTTCTTC.

This clonotype was seen repeatedly, ten times or more. V usage is TRBV7-8 and J usage is TRBJ2-7; the D gene is possibly TRBD1 (6 bases). Trimming removed 1 base at V and 2 bases at J, with 12 bases between. The CDR3 loop spans 15 amino acids. Germline V lookup: CDR1 SGHVS, CDR2 FQNEAQ. This CDR3 is CASSLGGRGTYEQYF. The CDR3 DNA follows: TGTGCCAGCAGCTTAGGTGGCAGGGGAACCTACGAGCAGTACTTC. Combining the CDR3 with reference TRBV7-8 and TRBJ2-7 gives the whole variable domain GAGVSQSPRYKVAKRGQDVALRCDPISGHVSLFWYQQALGQGPEFLTYFQNEAQLDKSGLPSDRFFAERPEGSVSTLKIQRTQQEDSAVYLCASSLGGRGTYEQYFGPGTRLTVT.

The sample holds many counts of this clonotype. The gene calls are TRBV30 and TRBJ2-7, with 9 bases matching TRBD2. This CDR3 comprises 17 residues. Per germline, CDR1 GTSNPN and CDR2 SVGIG (reference sequence). Trimming removed 2 bases from V and 2 bases from J; junction bases left unmatched: 13. The CDR3 reads CAWSPPPRLAVTYEQYF. The CDR3 nucleotides are TGTGCCTGGAGTCCACCCCCCCGACTAGCGGTCACCTACGAGCAGTACTTC.

V and J are TRBV6-1 and TRBJ2-6; 7 bases are a match to TRBD2. Germline V gene sequence: CDR1 MNHNS, CDR2 SASEGT. After removal of 1 base from V and 4 bases from J, the junction contained 10 bases not matched to a gene. This CDR3 contains 18 residues. The CDR3: CASSEEWASGRGANVLTF. CDR3 in DNA: TGTGCCAGCAGTGAAGAGTGGGCTAGCGGTCGGGGGGCCAACGTCCTGACTTTC.

This clonotype has more than one count but fewer than ten. The CDR3 DNA reads as TGTGCCAGCACGACAGGAGTGAACACCGGGGAGCTGTTTTTT. This codes for CASTTGVNTGELFF. The chain couples TRBV6-1 to TRBJ2-2; D is possibly TRBD1 (6 bases). Trimming removed 7 bases at V and 1 base at J, with 10 bases between. Germline V CDR1 and CDR2: MNHNS, SASEGT. This CDR3 contains 14 residues.

This clonotype was recorded at least ten times. The V gene is TRBV6-5, the J gene TRBJ1-5, with no clear D. Trimming shortened V by 6 bases and J by 7 bases, and 13 bases separated the two germline ends. The germline CDR1 and CDR2 sequences are MNHEY and SVGAGI. The CDR3 extends over 13 amino acids. The DNA of the CDR3 is TGTGCCAGCAGGGGAAAGCAAGGGCAGCCCCAGCATTTT. As protein: CASRGKQGQPQHF.

This clonotype has a count of ten or more. This sequence joins TRBV27 and TRBJ1-1, with a possible D match to TRBD1 (6 bases). The CDR3 is 14 amino acids. The V end was cut by 6 bases, the J end by 1 base, with 12 bases between. In germline, CDR1 is MNHEY, CDR2 SMNVEV (reference sequence). CDR3 region: CASRQRGGNTEAFF. The CDR3 DNA reads as TGTGCCAGCAGGCAAAGGGGGGGGAACACTGAAGCTTTCTTT.

This clonotype occurred many times. The V call is TRBV6-6, the J call TRBJ2-6, with TRBD1 as a possible D gene (5 bases). V lost 6 bases and J lost 0, with 21 bases in between. Looked up from germline, CDR1 is MNHNY and CDR2 is SVGAGI (reference sequence). This CDR3 spans 19 amino acids. CDR3 in DNA: TGTGCCAGCAGACCCTCCGACAGTTCTCGCTTCTCTGGGGCCAACGTCCTGACTTTC. Protein product: CASRPSDSSRFSGANVLTF.

The chain combines TRBV19 with TRBJ2-5; D gene uncertain. The CDR3 is made up of 13 amino acids. Germline V CDR1 and CDR2: LNHDA, SQIVND (reference sequence). With 5 bases removed from V and 2 bases from J, the gap between germline ends came to 9 bases. CDR3 nucleotides: TGTGCCAGTAGTCAGCAACAACAAGAGACCCAGTACTTC. Amino acid sequence: CASSQQQQETQYF.

V and J are TRBV7-2 and TRBJ1-2, with D perhaps TRBD1 (5 bases). V gave up 5 bases and J gave up 4 bases, with 14 bases separating them. The CDR3 totals 14 residues. Per germline, CDR1 SGHTA and CDR2 FQGNSA. DNA for the CDR3: TGTGCCAGCAGCCCAGACAGACTACTCTATGGCTACACCTTC. Its protein product is CASSPDRLLYGYTF.

This clonotype was recorded a few times. The chain is built from TRBV4-3 and TRBJ1-5; D remains ambiguous. V lost 0 bases and J 4 bases, leaving 10 bases between the germline ends. Germline V CDR1 and CDR2: LGHNA, YSLEER. This CDR3 spans 15 amino acids. CDR3 region: CASSQDLAGNQPQHF. CDR3 nucleotides: TGCGCCAGCAGCCAAGATCTGGCGGGTAATCAGCCCCAGCATTTT.

This clonotype was counted at least ten times. CDR3 amino acids: CASSPQAAGELFF. The CDR3 coding sequence is TGTGCCAGCAGTCCCCAGGCCGCCGGGGAGCTGTTTTTT. The V call is TRBV6-1, the J call TRBJ2-2; no firm D call. V lost 5 bases and J lost 6, with 10 bases in between. The germline V gene has CDR1 MNHNS and CDR2 SASEGT. The CDR3 length is 13 residues.

This clonotype was detected many times. The genes are TRBV11-2 and TRBJ1-6, with a tentative D call TRBD1 (6 bases). The CDR3 consists of 14 residues. Germline CDR1 reads SGHAT; CDR2 reads FQNNGV. Deletions cut 3 bases from V and 5 bases from J, with 8 bases between. Here the CDR3 reads CASSFAGDNSPLHF. The CDR3 nucleotides read TGTGCCAGCAGCTTCGCAGGGGATAATTCACCCCTCCACTTT.

This clonotype has ten or more counts. The V gene is TRBV5-1, the J gene TRBJ2-7, with D unclear. Germline lookup yields CDR1 SGHRS and CDR2 YFSETQ. The CDR3 sequence is 14 residues long. Trimming shortened V by 1 base and J by 0 bases, and 8 bases separated the two germline ends. Here the CDR3 reads CASSLRPASYEQYF. In DNA form, the CDR3 reads TGCGCCAGCAGCTTGAGGCCGGCCTCCTACGAGCAGTACTTC.

The table lists this clonotype with a few counts. This chain links TRBV6-1 with TRBJ2-3; D unresolved. Germline loops: CDR1 MNHNS, CDR2 SASEGT. Trimming took off 2 bases at V and 2 bases at J, with 11 bases between the two ends. This CDR3 spans 15 amino acids. The CDR3 protein is CASSEMAGFTDTQYF. The CDR3 region has the DNA TGTGCCAGCAGTGAAATGGCAGGTTTCACAGATACGCAGTATTTT.

This rearrangement joins TRBV29-1 to TRBJ2-1, with 11 positions matching TRBD1. CDR1 SQVTM and CDR2 ANQGSEA come from the germline V gene. The CDR3 has 14 amino acids. The J segment lost 7 bases and the V segment lost 8 bases, leaving 10 bases of the junction unmatched. CDR3: CSLPDRGLENEQFF. CDR3 DNA sequence: TGCAGCTTGCCGGACAGGGGGCTGGAGAATGAGCAGTTCTTC.

This clonotype was detected many times. The chain uses TRBV29-1 and TRBJ2-3; D perhaps matches TRBD1 (6 bases). The CDR3 covers 14 residues. Germline assignment: CDR1 SQVTM and CDR2 ANQGSEA. V lost 7 bases to trimming and J lost 1 base, with 15 bases between them. The CDR3 here is CSATSGGGTDTQYF. The CDR3 bases are TGCAGCGCCACTTCTGGGGGCGGCACAGATACGCAGTATTTT.

In this sample, this clonotype turned up many times. The V and J genes are TRBV12-3 or TRBV12-4 and TRBJ1-1, with 8 bases lining up with TRBD1. This CDR3 is built from 16 residues. V trimming: 6 bases; J trimming: 1 base; junction bases outside the gene matches: 10. DNA of the CDR3: TGTGCCAGCAGCCAAAAACCCGGGACAGGGAACACTGAAGCTTTCTTT. Residues: CASSQKPGTGNTEAFF.

This clonotype came up many times. The chain has TRBV4-2 and TRBJ2-7; TRBD2 matches 9 bases. There are 16 residues in the CDR3. V lost 0 bases and J lost 7; bases outside the gene matches: 10. Germline V gene lookup returns CDR1 LGHNA and CDR2 YNFKEQ. The CDR3 DNA reads as TGTGCCAGCAGCCAAGATCTACTAGCGGGCCCTAGGGAGCAGTACTTC. Its translation is CASSQDLLAGPREQYF.

This clonotype was counted at least ten times. The chain joins TRBV6-1 to TRBJ1-1; D unclear. CDR3 length: 14 residues. Germline CDR1 MNHNS, CDR2 SASEGT. V was pared by 4 bases and J by 1 base, with 10 bases between. This CDR3 reads CASSAQGGNTEAFF. As DNA, the CDR3 is TGTGCCAGCAGTGCTCAAGGCGGGAACACTGAAGCTTTCTTT.